The 30 T cell receptor beta chains reported below all come from one sample, sequenced in a study of blood T cells in healthy people across ages. It was with a sample-barcoded 5' primer and a J-beta primer mix that a second PCR of roughly 7 to 12 cycles was run. TCRdb re-analysed the 5' RACE reads in MiXCR, keeping a single row per CDR3 protein. The sample contains 500,000 to 650,000 distinct CDR3 sequences, about 27% of which appear only once. These data were also filed under a second study, of T cells of mothers and their children.

Sequenced input: blood. These receptors were collected from a boy between 2 and 10 years old in good health.

The chain recombines TRBV29-1 with TRBJ2-3; D may be TRBD2 (6 bases). The CDR3 has 16 residues. The V gene lost 3 bases and the J gene lost 3 bases, with 19 bases spanning the gap. Germline lookup yields CDR1 SQVTM and CDR2 ANQGSEA. In DNA form, the CDR3 reads TGCAGCGTTGAGGGAGGCGGGCTACTGTTTACAGATACGCAGTATTTT. Translating gives CSVEGGGLLFTDTQYF.

This clonotype has just a few counts. V gene TRBV20-1 combines with J gene TRBJ2-4; D gene uncertain. The CDR3 has 13 residues. Trimming took 0 bases from V and 0 from J, leaving 3 bases between them. CDR1 and CDR2 (germline): DFQATT, SNEGSKA (reference sequence). CDR3 DNA sequence: TGCAGTGCTAGAGAGATAGCCAAAAACATTCAGTACTTC. Its protein product is CSAREIAKNIQYF.

The gene calls are TRBV20-1 and TRBJ2-7; 12 nucleotides line up with TRBD2. With V trimmed by 5 bases and J by 4 bases, 9 bases remained unmatched. The CDR3 length is 15 residues. Germline V gives CDR1 DFQATT, CDR2 SNEGSKA (reference sequence). Here the CDR3 DNA reads TGCAGTGCTCCGCCCTTGACTAGCGGGAGTTACGAGCAGTACTTC. Protein: CSAPPLTSGSYEQYF.

This clonotype appeared a few times. One junction end disagrees with the germline gene, perhaps due to a read error. V gene TRBV28 combines with J gene TRBJ1-1; TRBD1 matches at 7 bases. This CDR3 spans 17 amino acids. CDR1 MDHEN and CDR2 SYDVKM come from the germline V gene. DNA of the CDR3: TGTGCCAGCAGTTCCGGCCATCAGGGGGGAGGGAACGCTGAAGCTTTCTTT. It encodes CASSSGHQGGGNAEAFF.

This clonotype was counted a few times. The chain is built from TRBV2 and TRBJ2-1; 8 nucleotides align to TRBD2. CDR1 and CDR2 from the germline V gene are SNHLY and FYNNEI. The V segment lost 8 bases and the J segment 6 bases; nucleotides outside the gene matches: 9. This CDR3 contains 14 residues. DNA of the CDR3: TGTGCCAGCTTGGAGCGGGAGACCATCAATGAGCAGTTCTTC. This sequence encodes CASLERETINEQFF.

This clonotype was recorded a few times. The chain recombines TRBV4-3 with TRBJ2-6; D may correspond to TRBD1 or TRBD2 (5 bases each). The V gene's germline CDR1 is LGHNA and CDR2 YSLEER. The CDR3 consists of 16 residues. V was trimmed by 1 base and J by 4 bases, leaving 11 bases between them. Here the CDR3 DNA reads TGCGCCAGCAGCCAAGTCGGGGCGCCGGGGGCCAACGTCCTGACTTTC. This codes for CASSQVGAPGANVLTF.

The rearrangement links TRBV9 to TRBJ2-3; possible D gene TRBD1, 5 bases. CDR3 length: 13 residues. With 0 bases removed from V and 6 bases from J, the gap between germline ends came to 8 bases. Germline V lookup: CDR1 SGDLS, CDR2 YYNGEE. The CDR3 bases are TGTGCCAGCAGCGTAGACCACAGGGATACGCAGTATTTT. It translates to CASSVDHRDTQYF.

The chain carries TRBV5-1 and TRBJ2-7; TRBD2 aligns across 14 bases. Germline CDR1 is SGHRS and CDR2 is YFSETQ. The CDR3 spans 19 residues. Unmatched junction bases numbered 12, after V lost 2 bases and J lost 2 bases. DNA for the CDR3: TGCGCCAGCAGCTTCCCTTCCGGGACTAGCGGGGGCCCTACCTACGAGCAGTACTTC. It translates to CASSFPSGTSGGPTYEQYF.

This clonotype was seen more than once but under ten times. J is TRBJ1-5 and V is TRBV2; D ambiguous. V was trimmed by 4 bases and J by 9 bases, leaving 10 bases between them. CDR3 length: 12 amino acids. The germline V gene has CDR1 SNHLY and CDR2 FYNNEI. The CDR3 reads CASSAQSWPQHF. CDR3 coding DNA: TGTGCCAGCAGTGCCCAATCTTGGCCCCAGCATTTT.

This clonotype was counted many times. This chain joins TRBV6-4 and TRBJ2-1; D may be TRBD2 (6 bases). The CDR3 length is 14 residues. Germline V gene sequence: CDR1 MRHNA, CDR2 SNTAGT. V was pared by 3 bases and J by 5 bases, with 11 bases between. The CDR3 DNA is TGTGCCAGCAGTGAGGCGGGCGGGAACAATGAGCAGTTCTTC. This encodes CASSEAGGNNEQFF.

This rearrangement joins TRBV9 to TRBJ2-5, with 8 bases fitting TRBD2. Germline V lookup: CDR1 SGDLS, CDR2 YYNGEE. V was pared by 4 bases and J by 9 bases, with 8 bases of the junction left unmatched. The CDR3 extends over 13 amino acids. The CDR3 region has the DNA TGTGCCAGCAGCCGGGGGGGCCCTTTGGCCCAGTACTTC. Protein: CASSRGGPLAQYF. Combining the CDR3 with reference TRBV9 and TRBJ2-5 gives the whole variable domain DSGVTQTPKHLITATGQRVTLRCSPRSGDLSVYWYQQSLDQGLQFLIQYYNGEERAKGNILERFSAQQFPDLHSELNLSSLELGDSALYFCASSRGGPLAQYFGPGTRLLVL.

This clonotype was detected a few times. The genes are TRBV7-6 and TRBJ2-6, with TRBD2 identical over 8 bases. CDR1 SGHVS and CDR2 FNYEAQ come from the germline V gene. The CDR3 contains 18 residues. Unmatched junction bases numbered 9, after V lost 5 bases and J lost 0 bases. The CDR3 is CASSEHGREASGANVLTF. The CDR3 bases are TGTGCCAGCAGCGAGCACGGGCGGGAGGCCTCTGGGGCCAACGTCCTGACTTTC.

The rearrangement uses TRBV12-3 or TRBV12-4 and TRBJ1-1; weak D call: TRBD1 (5 bases). The CDR3 totals 14 residues. The V end was cut by 6 bases, the J end by 1 base, with 12 bases between. In nucleotides, the CDR3 is TGTGCCAGCAGGCTAGCCGGGGGGAACACTGAAGCTTTCTTT. This sequence encodes CASRLAGGNTEAFF.

This clonotype has just a few counts. The chain uses TRBV10-3 and TRBJ2-5; 8 bases agree with TRBD1. Trimming took 8 bases from V and 4 from J; bases not matched to a gene: 6. Germline CDR1 and CDR2: ENHRY and SYGVKD. This CDR3 contains 13 residues. The CDR3 bases are TGTGCCATCCGGACAGGGCAGGGAGAGACCCAGTACTTC. Translated: CAIRTGQGETQYF.

A few counts support this clonotype. The genes are TRBV5-6 and TRBJ1-2, with TRBD1 matching over 10 bases. The CDR3 runs to 17 residues. The V gene end was trimmed by 4 bases and the J gene end by 4 bases; junction bases not matched to a gene: 13. Germline CDR1 SGHDT, CDR2 YYEEEE. CDR3 in DNA: TGTGCCAGCAGCCCATACGCCGGGACAGGGGACTCCTATGGCTACACCTTC. Its translation: CASSPYAGTGDSYGYTF.

This clonotype came up a few times. V is TRBV4-1 and J is TRBJ1-4, with 10 bases identical to TRBD1. Germline V gives CDR1 MGHRA, CDR2 YSYEKL. V lost 1 base, J lost 7 bases, and 6 bases stayed unmatched. The CDR3 is made up of 16 amino acids. CDR3 coding DNA: TGCGCCAGCAGCCAAGGGACAGGGGGAGGGGGTGAAAAACTGTTTTTT. This sequence encodes CASSQGTGGGGEKLFF.

V and J are TRBV20-1 and TRBJ1-2; D is unclear. Per germline, CDR1 DFQATT and CDR2 SNEGSKA (reference sequence). The germline V and J ends were trimmed by 6 bases and 0 bases, with 14 bases remaining between them. The CDR3 is 14 residues long. CDR3 in DNA: TGCAGTGCCGTGACTGACGGTACTAACTATGGCTACACCTTC. Its translation: CSAVTDGTNYGYTF.

In this sample, this clonotype turned up a few times. The chain joins TRBV20-1 to TRBJ2-7, with 15 bases fitting TRBD2. This CDR3 comprises 18 residues. Germline V gives CDR1 DFQATT, CDR2 SNEGSKA (reference sequence). J was trimmed by 1 base and V by 1 base; bases with no gene match: 8. CDR3 sequence: CSARVRGTSGRRSYEQYF. CDR3 DNA: TGCAGTGCTAGAGTACGCGGGACTAGCGGGAGGAGATCCTACGAGCAGTACTTC.

This rearrangement joins TRBV28 to TRBJ2-7; unclear D gene. Trimming took off 3 bases at V and 9 bases at J, with 18 bases between the two ends. Germline CDR1 and CDR2: MDHEN and SYDVKM. The CDR3 covers 14 residues. This chain's CDR3 is CASSLSRLPTAQYF. The CDR3 DNA sequence: TGTGCCAGCAGTTTGTCCCGGCTCCCCACAGCGCAGTACTTC.

V is TRBV3-1 and J is TRBJ2-5, with TRBD2 identical over 9 bases. The DNA matches TRBJ2-7 better at its end, which makes the J call doubtful. Germline V gene lookup returns CDR1 LGHDT and CDR2 YNNKEL (reference sequence). This CDR3 is 16 amino acids long. The CDR3 region has the DNA TGTGCCAGCAGCCAAGATGGGGCTAGCGGGATCTACGAGCAGTACTTC. This gives the protein CASSQDGASGIYEQYF.

The chain couples TRBV5-1 to TRBJ2-1; 8 positions match TRBD1. The CDR3 has 15 amino acids. V gave up 4 bases and J gave up 10 bases; unmatched junction bases: 13. CDR1 and CDR2 from the germline V gene are SGHRS and YFSETQ. CDR3 DNA: TGCGCCAGCAGCATCATAACATCCGGGACAGGCGAGCAGTTCTTC. Translating gives CASSIITSGTGEQFF.

The V call is TRBV7-3, the J call TRBJ2-5; 16 positions match TRBD2. The J call may not be correct, given that the DNA end is closer to TRBJ2-1. Germline V gene sequence: CDR1 SGHTA, CDR2 FQGTGA. This CDR3 is built from 17 residues. For the CDR3, the DNA is TGTGCCAGCAGCTTAATAGCCGGGACTAGCGGGGGGGATGTGCAGTTCTTC. Translating gives CASSLIAGTSGGDVQFF.

J is TRBJ2-5 and V is TRBV29-1; 7 nucleotides align to TRBD1. The end of the DNA is better explained by TRBJ2-7, so the J call may be wrong. The CDR3 has 12 residues. Germline loops: CDR1 SQVTM, CDR2 ANQGSEA. The CDR3 region is CSVVRGGGEQYF. The CDR3 DNA reads TGCAGCGTTGTCCGAGGGGGCGGCGAGCAGTACTTC.

The table lists this clonotype with a few counts. This chain uses TRBV5-1 with TRBJ2-5; a possible D gene is TRBD2 (5 bases). The J call may be wrong; the DNA end is better matched by TRBJ2-1. This CDR3 is built from 13 residues. CDR1 is SGHRS, CDR2 YFSETQ, per germline. CDR3 in DNA: TGCGCCAGCAGCGTAACGACTATTAATGAGCAGTTCTTC. It codes for CASSVTTINEQFF.

V gene TRBV10-3 combines with J gene TRBJ2-7; either TRBD1 or TRBD2 may fit D (5 bases each). Deletions cut 6 bases from V and 2 bases from J, with 11 bases between. The CDR3 has 13 residues. Germline V gives CDR1 ENHRY, CDR2 SYGVKD. The CDR3 DNA follows: TGTGCCATCAGGGGGGAAGCGACCTACGAGCAGTACTTC. Residues: CAIRGEATYEQYF.

This clonotype was picked up a small number of times. The V gene is TRBV29-1, the J gene TRBJ1-2, with D perhaps matching TRBD1 (5 bases). V gave up 4 bases and J gave up 5 bases, with 11 bases separating them. From germline, CDR1 is SQVTM and CDR2 ANQGSEA. This CDR3 is 12 amino acids long. The CDR3 sequence: CSVVTGAYGYTF. As DNA, the CDR3 is TGCAGCGTTGTTACAGGCGCGTATGGCTACACCTTC.

This clonotype was counted between two and nine times. The V call is TRBV14, the J call TRBJ2-5; perhaps TRBD1 as D (5 bases). Germline values: CDR1 SGHDN, CDR2 FVKESK. V gave up 4 bases and J gave up 7 bases, with 19 bases separating them. CDR3 size: 15 residues. The CDR3 DNA is TGTGCCAGCAGCCCCGACAGACTTCGATGGGGGACCCAGTACTTC. Its translation is CASSPDRLRWGTQYF.

A few counts support this clonotype. This chain joins TRBV10-3 and TRBJ2-5; possible D gene TRBD1, 6 bases. This CDR3 region has 16 residues. From germline, CDR1 is ENHRY and CDR2 SYGVKD. V was cut by 4 bases and J by 0 bases, with 15 bases left in between. The CDR3 reads CAISAWDTEYQETQYF. In DNA form, the CDR3 reads TGTGCCATCAGTGCCTGGGACACCGAGTACCAAGAGACCCAGTACTTC.

This clonotype was seen a few times. V usage is TRBV20-1 and J usage is TRBJ1-1, with a tentative D call TRBD1 (5 bases). The CDR3 sequence is 12 residues long. V dropped 2 bases and J dropped 5 bases, with 9 bases sitting between them. Looked up from germline, CDR1 is DFQATT and CDR2 is SNEGSKA (reference sequence). This chain's CDR3 is CSARPGQTEAFF. The CDR3 DNA reads TGCAGTGCTAGACCCGGACAAACTGAAGCTTTCTTT.

The chain carries TRBV5-1 and TRBJ2-1, with TRBD2 matching over 8 bases. Looked up from germline, CDR1 is SGHRS and CDR2 is YFSETQ. J lost 8 bases, V lost 2 bases, and 12 bases had no gene match. This CDR3 region has 16 residues. CDR3 in amino acids: CASSFLPGPGGDEQFF. The DNA of the CDR3 is TGCGCCAGCAGCTTTTTACCCGGACCGGGAGGGGATGAGCAGTTCTTC.